These T cell receptor beta chains were read from a single sample in a study of blood T cell repertoires in COVID-19. The method was immunoSEQ multiplex PCR; TCRdb's version includes in-frame clones alone and lacks a portion of them. The sample includes approximately 310,000 clones, more than 70% seen only once; the top ten take approximately 7.8%. Sequencing used peripheral blood. All receptors come from a woman aged 45 to 65 who had recovered from COVID-19. The CDR3 runs from the conserved cysteine through the conserved F or W. The D gene is left open where the match is weak. The size field is filled for only some rows; it gives once, few, many or a size class.

j_gene | d_gene | v_gene | abundance | CDR3nt | CDR3aa
TRBJ1-5 | - | TRBV19 | few | TGTGCCAGTAGTACCCCAGGGACACTCAGAAATCAGCCCCAGCATTTT | CASSTPGTLRNQPQHF
TRBJ2-6 | - | TRBV4-3 | - | TGCGCCAGCAGCCAAGATGCAGCTGGGGCCAACGTCCTGACTTTC | CASSQDAAGANVLTF
TRBJ1-5 | TRBD1 | TRBV7-2 | - | TGTGCCAGCAGCCCGGGAGTAAAACAGGGGGGCAATCAGCCCCAGCATTTT | CASSPGVKQGGNQPQHF
TRBJ2-3 | TRBD1 | TRBV13 | many | TGTGCCAGCAGCCCTGACAGGGGATGGACAGATACGCAGTATTTT | CASSPDRGWTDTQYF
TRBJ1-2 | - | TRBV3-1/TRBV3-2 | - | TGTGCCAGCAGCCAAGGTTACGGTTCGGGGAACTATGGCTACACCTTC | CASSQGYGSGNYGYTF
TRBJ2-7 | - | TRBV28 | - | TGTGCCAGCACCCGCCTAGGCAGAGCCTACGAGCAGTACTTC | CASTRLGRAYEQYF
TRBJ2-5 | TRBD1 | TRBV5-1 | - | TGCGCCAGCAGCTACTCAGGGGGCTCAGGGGAGACCCAGTACTTC | CASSYSGGSGETQYF
TRBJ1-1 | - | TRBV6-2/TRBV6-3 | - | TGTGCCAGCAGCAGCGTTGGGGGGAGGACTGAAGCTTTCTTT | CASSSVGGRTEAFF
TRBJ2-7 | TRBD1 | TRBV24-1 | - | TGTGCCACCAGCCCGGACAGGGTCCCCTACGAGCAGTACTTC | CATSPDRVPYEQYF
TRBJ2-1 | - | TRBV12-5 | - | TGTGCTAGTGGTTCGCAAGCAGGGGCCTCCTACAATGAGCAGTTCTTC | CASGSQAGASYNEQFF
TRBJ1-1 | TRBD1 | TRBV18 | - | TGTGCCAGCTCACCGGGGACAGGAGAAATGAACACTGAAGCTTTCTTT | CASSPGTGEMNTEAFF
TRBJ2-3 | TRBD2 | TRBV6-4 | - | TGTGCCAGCAGTGTGGAGGGGACTACCACCACAGATACGCAGTATTTT | CASSVEGTTTTDTQYF
TRBJ1-3 | - | TRBV3-1/TRBV3-2 | - | TGTGCCAGCAGCCAAACGGCGGTCTCTGGAAACACCATATATTTT | CASSQTAVSGNTIYF
TRBJ1-2 | - | TRBV11-2 | - | TGTGCCAGCAGCTCGGTGGGGGGTTGGGGCTACACCTTC | CASSSVGGWGYTF
TRBJ1-5 | - | TRBV11-2 | - | TGTGCCAGCAGCTTGGGACCACAGGGAAGCAATCAGCCCCAGCATTTT | CASSLGPQGSNQPQHF
TRBJ2-7 | - | TRBV7-9 | few | TGTGCCAGCAGTGCCAGGGAATATTACGAGCAGTACTTC | CASSAREYYEQYF
TRBJ2-7 | TRBD2 | TRBV5-1 | once | TGCGCCAGCAGCTTGGAGCTAGCGGGGGCATACGAGCAGTACTTC | CASSLELAGAYEQYF
TRBJ2-4 | TRBD2 | TRBV14 | - | TGTGCCAGCAGCCAACGGCTAGCGGGAGTTGGAGCCAAAAACATTCAGTACTTC | CASSQRLAGVGAKNIQYF
TRBJ2-5 | TRBD1 | TRBV9 | - | TGTGCCAGCAGCGTAGGAACGACAGGGGGCGTACAAGAGACCCAGTACTTC | CASSVGTTGGVQETQYF
TRBJ2-5 | - | TRBV19 | - | TGTGCCAGTAGTTCCGGACTTGAGAGGGTCGAGACCCAGTACTTC | CASSSGLERVETQYF
TRBJ1-1 | TRBD1 | TRBV10-1 | - | TGCGCCAGCAGTAAGGGACAGGGAGATACTGAAGCTTTCTTT | CASSKGQGDTEAFF
TRBJ2-1 | - | TRBV19 | - | TGTGCCAGTAGTTCCTGGGGGCAAACGAATGAGCAGTTCTTC | CASSSWGQTNEQFF